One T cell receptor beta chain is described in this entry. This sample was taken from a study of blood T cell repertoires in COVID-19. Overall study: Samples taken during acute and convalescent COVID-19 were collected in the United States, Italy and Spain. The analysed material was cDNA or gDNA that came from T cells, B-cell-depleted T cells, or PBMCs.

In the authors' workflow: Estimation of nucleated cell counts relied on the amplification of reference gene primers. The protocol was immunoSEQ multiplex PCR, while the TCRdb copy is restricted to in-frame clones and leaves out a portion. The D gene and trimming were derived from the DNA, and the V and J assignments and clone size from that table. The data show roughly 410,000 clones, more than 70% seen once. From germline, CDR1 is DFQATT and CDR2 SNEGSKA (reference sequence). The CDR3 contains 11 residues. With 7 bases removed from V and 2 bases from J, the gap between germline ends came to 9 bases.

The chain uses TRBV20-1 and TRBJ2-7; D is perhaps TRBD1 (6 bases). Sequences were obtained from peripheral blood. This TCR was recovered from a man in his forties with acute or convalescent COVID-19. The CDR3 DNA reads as TGCAGTGTCGGACAGCCCTACGAGCAGTACTTC. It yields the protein CSVGQPYEQYF.